This T cell receptor beta chain was identified during a study of T-cell memory formation after mild COVID-19. General observations from the study: There was a balanced CD4/CD8 profile in clones contracting day 15 to 85, and later expanders leaned CD4+. Memory cells collected pre-infection included some clones that later responded, suggesting cross-reactive memory joined.

Points on this clonotype: Its antigen is undetermined.

cDNA libraries for TCR alpha and TCR beta, carrying sample barcodes and UMIs, came from 5'RACE with constant-segment primers. TCRdb passed the 5' RACE reads through MiXCR, listing each CDR3 protein once. The sample includes hundreds of thousands of distinct CDR3 sequences, approximately 20% seen only once; the top ten take around 8%. CDR3 length equals 13 residues. Trimming pared 5 bases from V and 7 bases from J, leaving 15 bases between. The V call is TRBV12-3 or TRBV12-4, the J call TRBJ2-7, with D perhaps being TRBD1 or TRBD2 (5 bases each). Material: PBMCs or a T cell subset sorted from them (not recorded which). The source of this sequence is an adult woman who had mild COVID-19 (a few samples of this study predate the infection). Cell type and time point are not known. DNA of the CDR3: TGTGCCAGCAGTCGGGACGCCCGAGAGGAGCAGTACTTC. Amino acid sequence: CASSRDAREEQYF.